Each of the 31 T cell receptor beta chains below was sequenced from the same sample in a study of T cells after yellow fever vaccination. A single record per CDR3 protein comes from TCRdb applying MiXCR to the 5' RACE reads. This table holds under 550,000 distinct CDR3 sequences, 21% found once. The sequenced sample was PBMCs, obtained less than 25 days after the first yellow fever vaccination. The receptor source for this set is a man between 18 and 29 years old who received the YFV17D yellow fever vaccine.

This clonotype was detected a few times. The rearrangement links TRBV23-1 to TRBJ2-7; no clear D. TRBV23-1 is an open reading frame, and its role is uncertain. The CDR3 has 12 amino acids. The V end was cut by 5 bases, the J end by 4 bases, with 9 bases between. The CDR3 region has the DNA TGCGCCAGCAGTGGAGCCTCGTACGAGCAGTACGTC. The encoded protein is CASSGASYEQYV.

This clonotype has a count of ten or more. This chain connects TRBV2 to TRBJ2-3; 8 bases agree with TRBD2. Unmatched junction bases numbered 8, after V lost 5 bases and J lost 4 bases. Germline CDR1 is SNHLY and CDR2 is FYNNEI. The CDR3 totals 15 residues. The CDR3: CASSPGTRSSDTQYF. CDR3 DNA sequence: TGTGCCAGCAGTCCCGGGACTAGGTCATCAGATACGCAGTATTTT.

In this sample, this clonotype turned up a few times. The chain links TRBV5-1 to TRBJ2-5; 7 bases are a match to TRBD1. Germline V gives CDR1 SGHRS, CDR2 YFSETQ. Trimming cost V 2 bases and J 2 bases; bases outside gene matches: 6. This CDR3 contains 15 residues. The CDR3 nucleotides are TGCGCCAGCAGCTTTTCGCCGGGACAGCAAGAGACCCAGTACTTC. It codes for CASSFSPGQQETQYF.

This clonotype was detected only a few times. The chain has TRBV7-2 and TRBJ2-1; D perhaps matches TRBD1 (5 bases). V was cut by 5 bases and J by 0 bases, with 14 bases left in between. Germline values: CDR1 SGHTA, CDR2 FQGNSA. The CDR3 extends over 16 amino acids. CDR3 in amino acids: CASSPVGRSSYNEQFF. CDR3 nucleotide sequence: TGTGCCAGCAGCCCGGTGGGGCGGAGCTCCTACAATGAGCAGTTCTTC. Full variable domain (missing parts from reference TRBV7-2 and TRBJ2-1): GAGVSQSPSNKVTEKGKDVELRCDPISGHTALYWYRQSLGQGLEFLIYFQGNSAPDKSGLPSDRFSAERTGGSVSTLTIQRTQQEDSAVYLCASSPVGRSSYNEQFFGPGTRLTVL.

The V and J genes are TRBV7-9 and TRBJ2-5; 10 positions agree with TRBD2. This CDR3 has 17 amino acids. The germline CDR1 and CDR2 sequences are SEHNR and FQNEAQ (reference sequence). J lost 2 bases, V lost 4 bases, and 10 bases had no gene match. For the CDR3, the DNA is TGTGCCAGCAGCTCGACCCGGACTAGCGGACCGCAAGAGACCCAGTACTTC. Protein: CASSSTRTSGPQETQYF.

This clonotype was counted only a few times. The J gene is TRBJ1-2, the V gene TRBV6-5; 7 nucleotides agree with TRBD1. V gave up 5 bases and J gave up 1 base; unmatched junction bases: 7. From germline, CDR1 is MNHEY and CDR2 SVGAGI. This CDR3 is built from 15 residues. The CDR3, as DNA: TGTGCCAGCAGTCATCTCGACAGGGTTAACTATGGCTACACCTTC. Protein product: CASSHLDRVNYGYTF.

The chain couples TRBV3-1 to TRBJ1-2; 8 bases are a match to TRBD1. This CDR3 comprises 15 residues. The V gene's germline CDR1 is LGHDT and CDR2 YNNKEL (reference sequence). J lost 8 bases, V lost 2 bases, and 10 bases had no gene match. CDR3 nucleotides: TGTGCCAGCAGCCAACGACCAGGGGGCGCGGGAGGCTACACCTTC. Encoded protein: CASSQRPGGAGGYTF.

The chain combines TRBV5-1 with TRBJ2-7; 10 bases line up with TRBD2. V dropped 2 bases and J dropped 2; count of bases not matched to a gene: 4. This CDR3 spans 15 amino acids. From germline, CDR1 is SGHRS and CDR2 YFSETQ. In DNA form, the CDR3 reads TGCGCCAGCAGCTTTGGGACTAGCGCGACCTACGAGCAGTACGTC. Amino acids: CASSFGTSATYEQYV.

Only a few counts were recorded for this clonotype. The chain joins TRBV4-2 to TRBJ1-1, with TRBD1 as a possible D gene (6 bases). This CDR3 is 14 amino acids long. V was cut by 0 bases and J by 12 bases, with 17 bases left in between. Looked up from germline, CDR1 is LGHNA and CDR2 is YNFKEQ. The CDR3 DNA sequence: TGTGCCAGCAGCCAAGATCAGCAGGGGCGGACTACTTTCTTT. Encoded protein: CASSQDQQGRTTFF.

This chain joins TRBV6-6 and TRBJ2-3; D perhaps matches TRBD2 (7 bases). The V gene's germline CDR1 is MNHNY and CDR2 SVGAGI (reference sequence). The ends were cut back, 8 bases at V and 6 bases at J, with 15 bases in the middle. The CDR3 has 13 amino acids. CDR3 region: CASRGGAGDTQYF. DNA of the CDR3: TGTGCCAGCCGTGGGGGGGCAGGGGATACGCAGTATTTT.

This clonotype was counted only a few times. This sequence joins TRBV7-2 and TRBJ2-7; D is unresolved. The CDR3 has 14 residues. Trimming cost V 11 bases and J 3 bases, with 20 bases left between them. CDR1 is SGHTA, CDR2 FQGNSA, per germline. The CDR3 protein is CASSRHLVGYEQYF. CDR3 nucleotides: TGTGCCTCCTCCCGGCACTTGGTGGGCTACGAGCAGTACTTC. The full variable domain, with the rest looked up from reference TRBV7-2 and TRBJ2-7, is GAGVSQSPSNKVTEKGKDVELRCDPISGHTALYWYRQSLGQGLEFLIYFQGNSAPDKSGLPSDRFSAERTGGSVSTLTIQRTQQEDSAVYLCASSRHLVGYEQYFGPGTRLTVT.

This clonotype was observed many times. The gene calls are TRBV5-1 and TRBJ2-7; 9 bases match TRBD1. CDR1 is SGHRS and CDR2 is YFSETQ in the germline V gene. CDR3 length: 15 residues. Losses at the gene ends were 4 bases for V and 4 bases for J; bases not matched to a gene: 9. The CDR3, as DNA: TGCGCCAGCAGCCTCACGGGACAGGGCCCTTACGAGCAGTACTTC. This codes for CASSLTGQGPYEQYF.

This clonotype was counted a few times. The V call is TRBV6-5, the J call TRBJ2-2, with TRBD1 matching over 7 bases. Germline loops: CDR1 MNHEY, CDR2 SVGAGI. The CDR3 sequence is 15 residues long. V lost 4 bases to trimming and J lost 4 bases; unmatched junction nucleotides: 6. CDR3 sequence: CASSSQGVGTGELFF. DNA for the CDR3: TGTGCCAGCAGTTCTCAGGGGGTCGGCACCGGGGAGCTGTTTTTT.

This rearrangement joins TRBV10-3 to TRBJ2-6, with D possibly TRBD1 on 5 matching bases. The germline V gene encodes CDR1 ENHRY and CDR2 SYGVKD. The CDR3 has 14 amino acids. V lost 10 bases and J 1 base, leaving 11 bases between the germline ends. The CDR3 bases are TGTGCCACGCTAGACAGTTCTGGGGCCAACGTCCTGACTTTC. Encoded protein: CATLDSSGANVLTF.

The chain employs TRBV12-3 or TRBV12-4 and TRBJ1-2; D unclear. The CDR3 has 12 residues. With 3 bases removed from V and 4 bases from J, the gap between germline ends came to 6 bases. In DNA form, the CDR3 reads TGTGCCAGCAGTTTCGCGGGCTATGGCTACACCTTC. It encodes CASSFAGYGYTF.

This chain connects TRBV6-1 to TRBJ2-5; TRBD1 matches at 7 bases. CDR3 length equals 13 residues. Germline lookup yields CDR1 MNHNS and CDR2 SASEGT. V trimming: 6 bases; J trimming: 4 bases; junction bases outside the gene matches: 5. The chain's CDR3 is CASRQQGRETQYF. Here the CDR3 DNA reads TGTGCCAGCAGGCAACAGGGGCGAGAGACCCAGTACTTC.

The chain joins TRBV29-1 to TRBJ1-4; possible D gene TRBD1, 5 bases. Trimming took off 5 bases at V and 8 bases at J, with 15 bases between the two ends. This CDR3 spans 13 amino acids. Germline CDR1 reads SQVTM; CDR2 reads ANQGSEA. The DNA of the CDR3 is TGCAGCGTTCTCCCGGGGGGAAACGAAAAACTGTTTTTT. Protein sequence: CSVLPGGNEKLFF.

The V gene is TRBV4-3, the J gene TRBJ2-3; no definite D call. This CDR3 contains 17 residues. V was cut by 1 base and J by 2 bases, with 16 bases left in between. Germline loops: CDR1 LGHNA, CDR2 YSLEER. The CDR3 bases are TGCGCCAGCAGCCAAGGTCCGGCACCTCGAGACACAGATACGCAGTATTTT. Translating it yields CASSQGPAPRDTDTQYF.

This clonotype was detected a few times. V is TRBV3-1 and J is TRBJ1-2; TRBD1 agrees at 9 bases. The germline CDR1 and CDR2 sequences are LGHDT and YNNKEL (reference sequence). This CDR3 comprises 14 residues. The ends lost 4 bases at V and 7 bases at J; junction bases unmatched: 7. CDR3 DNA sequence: TGTGCCAGCAGCCCACGGACAGGGGCGAGTGGCTACACCTTC. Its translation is CASSPRTGASGYTF.

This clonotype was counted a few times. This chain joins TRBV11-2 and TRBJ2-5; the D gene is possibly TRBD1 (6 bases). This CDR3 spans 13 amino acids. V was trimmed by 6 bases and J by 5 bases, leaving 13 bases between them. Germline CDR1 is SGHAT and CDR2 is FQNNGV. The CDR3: CASRSQGRETQYF. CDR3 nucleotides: TGTGCCAGCAGATCACAGGGTAGGGAGACCCAGTACTTC.

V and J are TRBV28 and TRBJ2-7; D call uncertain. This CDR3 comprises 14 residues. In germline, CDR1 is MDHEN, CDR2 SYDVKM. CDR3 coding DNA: TGTACCAGCAGTCACCCAGGAAGGGCCCACGAGCAGTACGTC. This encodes CTSSHPGRAHEQYV.

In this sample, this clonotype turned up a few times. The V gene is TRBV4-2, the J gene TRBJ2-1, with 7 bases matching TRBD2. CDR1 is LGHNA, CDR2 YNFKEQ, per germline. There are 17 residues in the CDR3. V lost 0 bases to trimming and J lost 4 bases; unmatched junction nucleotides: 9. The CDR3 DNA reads TGTGCCAGCAGCCAAGAGGGCGGGGGAGACCATTACAATGAGCAGTTCTTC. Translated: CASSQEGGGDHYNEQFF.

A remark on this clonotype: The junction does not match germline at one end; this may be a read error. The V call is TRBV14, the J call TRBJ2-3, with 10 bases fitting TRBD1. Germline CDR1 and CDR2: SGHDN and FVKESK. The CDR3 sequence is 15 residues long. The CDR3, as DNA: TGTGCCACCCCCCTCGGACAGGGGGAGCACAGATACGCAGTATTT. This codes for CATPLGQGEHRYAVF. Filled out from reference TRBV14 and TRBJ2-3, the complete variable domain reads EAGVTQFPSHSVIEKGQTVTLRCDPISGHDNLYWYRRVMGKEIKFLLHFVKESKQDESGMPNNRFLAERTGGTYSTLKVQPAELEDSGVYFCATPLGQGEHRYAVFGPGTRLTVL.

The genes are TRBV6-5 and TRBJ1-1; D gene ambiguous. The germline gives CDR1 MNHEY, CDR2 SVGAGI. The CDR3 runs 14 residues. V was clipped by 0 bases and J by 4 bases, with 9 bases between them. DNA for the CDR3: TGTGCCAGCAGTTACTCGGAAGTCCGCACTGAAGCTTTCTTT. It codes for CASSYSEVRTEAFF.

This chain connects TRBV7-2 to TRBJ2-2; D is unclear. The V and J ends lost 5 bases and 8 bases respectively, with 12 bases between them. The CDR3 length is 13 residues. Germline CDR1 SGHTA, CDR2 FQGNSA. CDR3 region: CASSPYSRGELFF. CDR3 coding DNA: TGTGCCAGCAGCCCCTACTCCAGAGGGGAGCTGTTTTTT.

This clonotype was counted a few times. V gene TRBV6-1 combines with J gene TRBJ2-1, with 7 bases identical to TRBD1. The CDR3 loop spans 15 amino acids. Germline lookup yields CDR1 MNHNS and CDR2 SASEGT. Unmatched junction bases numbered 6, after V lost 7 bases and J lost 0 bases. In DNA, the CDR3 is TGTGCCAGCACGCCGGGACAGAGCTCCTACAATGAGCAGTTCTTC. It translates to CASTPGQSSYNEQFF.

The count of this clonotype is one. The CDR3 loop is CASSTGTFDTGELFF. The CDR3 DNA follows: TGTGCCAGCAGCACCGGGACTTTTGACACCGGGGAGCTGTTTTTT. The V call is TRBV7-9, the J call TRBJ2-2, with D possibly TRBD2 on 6 matching bases. Germline-derived CDR1 and CDR2 are SEHNR and FQNEAQ (reference sequence). The CDR3 is 15 residues long. V lost 5 bases and J lost 3, with 13 bases in between.

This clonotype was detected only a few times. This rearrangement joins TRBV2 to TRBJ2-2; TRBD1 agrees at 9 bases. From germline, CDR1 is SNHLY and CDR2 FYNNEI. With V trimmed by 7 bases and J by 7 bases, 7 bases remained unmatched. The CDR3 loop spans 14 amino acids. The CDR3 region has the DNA TGTGCCAGCAAGAGGACAGGGGCAGGCGGGGAGCTGTTTTTT. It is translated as CASKRTGAGGELFF.

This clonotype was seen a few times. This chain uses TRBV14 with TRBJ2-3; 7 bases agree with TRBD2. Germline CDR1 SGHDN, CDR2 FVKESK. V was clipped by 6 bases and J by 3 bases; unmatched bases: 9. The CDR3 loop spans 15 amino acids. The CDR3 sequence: CASSLLADTTDTQYF. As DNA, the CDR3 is TGTGCCAGCAGTCTTCTAGCGGACACAACAGATACGCAGTATTTT.

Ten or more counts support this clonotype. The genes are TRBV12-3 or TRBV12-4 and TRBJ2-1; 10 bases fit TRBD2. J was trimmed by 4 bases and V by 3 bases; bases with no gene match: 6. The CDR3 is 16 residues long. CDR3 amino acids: CASSFLVAGGYNEQFF. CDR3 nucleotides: TGTGCCAGCAGTTTCCTTGTAGCGGGGGGATACAATGAGCAGTTCTTC.

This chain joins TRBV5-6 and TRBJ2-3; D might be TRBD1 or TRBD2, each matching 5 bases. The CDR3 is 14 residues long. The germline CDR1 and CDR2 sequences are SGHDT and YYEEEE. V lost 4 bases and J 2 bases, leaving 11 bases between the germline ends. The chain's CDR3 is CASSGRDATDTQYF. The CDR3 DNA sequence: TGTGCCAGCAGCGGACGGGACGCCACAGATACGCAGTATTTT. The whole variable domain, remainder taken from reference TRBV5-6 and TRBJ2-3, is DAGVTQSPTHLIKTRGQQVTLRCSPKSGHDTVSWYQQALGQGPQFIFQYYEEEERQRGNFPDRFSGHQFPNYSSELNVNALLLGDSALYLCASSGRDATDTQYFGPGTRLTVL.